The 24 T cell receptor beta chains presented below share a single source sample, sequenced in a study of CD8+CD57+ T cells in acquired aplastic anemia. Genomic DNA, serving as template, underwent TCR beta VDJ and CDR3 profiling. TCRdb called the reads again in MiXCR, with one record for every CDR3 protein. Seen here are 350,000 to 450,000 distinct CDR3 sequences, roughly 64% observed once, and the top ten hold approximately 3.9%. The specimen sequenced was sorted CD4+, CD8+, or CD8+CD57+ T cells (not recorded which) from PBMCs. Receptor source: a human donor in good health, serving as a control.

This clonotype was observed at least ten times. CDR3 in amino acids: CAISDSSPGQGSYEQYF. The CDR3 DNA sequence: TGTGCCATCAGTGACTCCTCTCCGGGACAGGGCTCCTACGAGCAGTACTTC. The J gene is TRBJ2-7, the V gene TRBV10-3, with 9 bases lining up with TRBD1. There are 17 residues in the CDR3. V lost 3 bases to trimming and J lost 0 bases; unmatched junction nucleotides: 9. Germline assignment: CDR1 ENHRY and CDR2 SYGVKD.

The chain joins TRBV20-1 to TRBJ1-2, with D perhaps matching TRBD1 (6 bases). The CDR3 consists of 14 residues. Trimming shortened V by 6 bases and J by 5 bases, and 19 bases separated the two germline ends. Germline lookup yields CDR1 DFQATT and CDR2 SNEGSKA (reference sequence). CDR3 sequence reads: CSAPADPGVYGYTF. As DNA, the CDR3 is TGCAGTGCCCCGGCGGACCCAGGGGTTTATGGCTACACCTTC.

The CDR3 nucleotides are TGTGCCAGCAGCATTGAGGAGAACGATCAAGCTTTCTTT. It yields the protein CASSIEENDQAFF. The chain joins TRBV7-9 to TRBJ1-1; D not resolved. Germline values: CDR1 SEHNR, CDR2 FQNEAQ (reference sequence). V was pared by 5 bases and J by 9 bases, with 16 bases between. The CDR3 length is 13 residues.

This chain links TRBV9 with TRBJ1-6; D is unresolved. Germline values: CDR1 SGDLS, CDR2 YYNGEE. This CDR3 comprises 17 residues. V dropped 3 bases and J dropped 8 bases, with 21 bases sitting between them. CDR3 loop: CASSGEAGRQPHSPLHF. In nucleotides, the CDR3 is TGTGCCAGCAGCGGAGAGGCCGGCCGCCAGCCCCATTCACCCCTCCACTTT.

Of note for this clonotype: At one end, the junction sequence differs from germline, possibly due to a read error. The chain is built from TRBV2 and TRBJ2-3; the D gene is possibly TRBD1 (6 bases). The CDR3 loop spans 17 amino acids. From germline, CDR1 is SNHLY and CDR2 FYNNEI. CDR3 in DNA: TGTGCCAGCAGTGAAGCGGGGGAAGGGGGATCCCAGGATACGCAGGATTTT. It is translated as CASSEAGEGGSQDTQDF.

This clonotype was picked up one time. The CDR3 here is CSARDASGGAYEQYV. The CDR3 DNA reads TGCAGTGCTAGAGATGCTAGCGGGGGGGCATACGAGCAGTACGTC. This rearrangement joins TRBV20-1 to TRBJ2-7; TRBD2 matches at 12 bases. V was pared by 0 bases and J by 4 bases, with 4 bases of the junction left unmatched. This CDR3 has 15 residues. Germline V lookup: CDR1 DFQATT, CDR2 SNEGSKA (reference sequence).

The chain is built from TRBV20-1 and TRBJ2-2, with a tentative D call TRBD1 (8 bases). Germline values: CDR1 DFQATT, CDR2 SNEGSKA (reference sequence). V gave up 5 bases and J gave up 9 bases, with 19 bases separating them. CDR3 length equals 14 residues. CDR3 DNA sequence: TGCAGTGCTCAGGGGGCTAGCGGCTTCAGGGAGCTGTTTTTT. Residues: CSAQGASGFRELFF.

This clonotype was seen repeatedly, ten times or more. V and J are TRBV5-8 and TRBJ2-7; TRBD2 matches at 13 bases. Germline-derived CDR1 and CDR2 are SGHTS and YDEGEE. V lost 4 bases to trimming and J lost 3 bases; unmatched junction nucleotides: 4. This CDR3 contains 15 residues. The CDR3 protein is CASSIRTSGGYEQYF. CDR3 sequence (DNA): TGTGCCAGCAGCATACGGACTAGCGGGGGCTACGAGCAGTACTTC.

The V and J genes are TRBV15 and TRBJ2-7; a weak D match, TRBD2 (5 bases). Germline CDR1 is LNHNV and CDR2 is YYDKDF (reference sequence). Trimming removed 0 bases at V and 9 bases at J, with 15 bases between. The CDR3 consists of 14 residues. The CDR3 nucleotides are TGTGCCACCAGCAGAGATTTACGGAGGCCTGCGCAGTACTTC. Protein: CATSRDLRRPAQYF.

CDR3 DNA sequence: TGTGCCAGCAGCCAAGAGGCAGGCAATTCACCCCTCCACTTT. Translation gives CASSQEAGNSPLHF. The chain is built from TRBV7-2 and TRBJ1-6, with no clear D. This CDR3 spans 14 amino acids. Trimming took 5 bases from V and 7 from J, leaving 12 bases between them. CDR1 and CDR2 (germline): SGHTA, FQGNSA.

Concerning this clonotype: The junction shows a germline mismatch at one end, possibly a read error. The gene calls are TRBV7-2 and TRBJ1-1; 10 bases agree with TRBD1. The germline V gene has CDR1 SGHTA and CDR2 FQGNSA. The CDR3 totals 14 residues. CDR3 region: CASNRDRGEEVFGF. CDR3 DNA: TGTGCCAGCAACCGGGACAGGGGTGAGGAGGTCTTCGGGTTT.

The count of this clonotype is one. This rearrangement joins TRBV5-6 to TRBJ1-1; D is possibly TRBD1 (5 bases). Germline V gene lookup returns CDR1 SGHDT and CDR2 YYEEEE. V shed 6 bases and J shed 4 bases, with 10 bases lying between them. The CDR3 has 12 amino acids. DNA for the CDR3: TGTGCCAGCATCGTGGGGGGCACTGAAGCTTTCTTT. Translated: CASIVGGTEAFF. Drawing the rest from reference TRBV5-6 and TRBJ1-1, the complete variable domain is DAGVTQSPTHLIKTRGQQVTLRCSPKSGHDTVSWYQQALGQGPQFIFQYYEEEERQRGNFPDRFSGHQFPNYSSELNVNALLLGDSALYLCASIVGGTEAFFGQGTRLTVV.

The chain couples TRBV2 to TRBJ2-1; maybe TRBD2 (7 bases). The germline gives CDR1 SNHLY, CDR2 FYNNEI. V was cut by 6 bases and J by 12 bases, with 27 bases left in between. The CDR3 is made up of 16 amino acids. This chain's CDR3 is CASRLVGGGSYNTQFF. CDR3 DNA: TGTGCCAGCAGGTTAGTGGGGGGGGGCTCCTACAATACGCAGTTCTTC. The whole variable domain, filled in from reference TRBV2 and TRBJ2-1, reads EPEVTQTPSHQVTQMGQEVILRCVPISNHLYFYWYRQILGQKVEFLVSFYNNEISEKSEIFDDQFSVERPDGSNFTLKIRSTKLEDSAMYFCASRLVGGGSYNTQFFGPGTRLTVL.

The chain employs TRBV7-3 and TRBJ2-3; D possibly uses TRBD1 or TRBD2 (6 bases each). Germline lookup yields CDR1 SGHTA and CDR2 FQGTGA. Trimming shortened V by 5 bases and J by 10 bases, and 22 bases separated the two germline ends. The CDR3 contains 15 residues. CDR3: CASSVDWPGADPQYF. In DNA, the CDR3 is TGTGCCAGCAGCGTAGACTGGCCGGGGGCAGACCCGCAGTATTTT. Drawing the rest from reference TRBV7-3 and TRBJ2-3, the complete variable domain is GAGVSQTPSNKVTEKGKYVELRCDPISGHTALYWYRQSLGQGPEFLIYFQGTGAADDSGLPNDRFFAVRPEGSVSTLKIQRTERGDSAVYLCASSVDWPGADPQYFGPGTRLTVL.

This sequence joins TRBV5-8 and TRBJ2-3; no definite D call. This CDR3 spans 14 amino acids. V was clipped by 4 bases and J by 2 bases, with 11 bases between them. Looked up from germline, CDR1 is SGHTS and CDR2 is YDEGEE. The DNA for the CDR3 is TGTGCCAGCAGCCCAAAGGGCGACACAGATACGCAGTATTTT. Translating it yields CASSPKGDTDTQYF.

With regard to this clonotype: This likely comes from a read error, as the CDR3 has no conserved phenylalanine or tryptophan at its end. The limits of the CDR3 on the DNA are not certain, so only TCRdb's listed CDR3 is given. V gene TRBV2 combines with J gene TRBJ1-6; the D call in the table, TRBD1, was not verified against the DNA. From germline, CDR1 is SNHLY and CDR2 FYNNEI. The CDR3 numbers 15 amino acids, ends counted. The CDR3 is CASNRQSTNEKLFFV.

This clonotype occurred many times. This chain connects TRBV6-5 to TRBJ1-1; 7 positions agree with TRBD1. J was trimmed by 6 bases and V by 6 bases; bases with no gene match: 10. CDR1 is MNHEY, CDR2 SVGAGI, per germline. The CDR3 covers 14 residues. This CDR3 reads CASSPNRQGSEAFF. The CDR3 DNA is TGTGCCAGCAGCCCTAACCGACAGGGTTCTGAAGCTTTCTTT.

The chain uses TRBV30 and TRBJ1-2; D is undetermined. The length of the CDR3 is 15 residues. Deletions cut 0 bases from V and 4 bases from J, with 15 bases between. CDR1 GTSNPN and CDR2 SVGIG come from the germline V gene (reference sequence). Here the CDR3 reads CAWSVLGRSLYGYTF. DNA for the CDR3: TGTGCCTGGAGTGTGTTAGGACGGAGTCTCTATGGCTACACCTTC.

As to this clonotype: It may be a read error: a sequence one base away is much more abundant. This chain uses TRBV20-1 with TRBJ1-1; D uncertain. Germline CDR1 and CDR2: DFQATT and SNEGSKA (reference sequence). This CDR3 is built from 11 residues. The CDR3: CRITESTEAFF. The CDR3 DNA follows: TGCAGAATTACAGAGAGCACTGAAGCTTTCTTT.

This clonotype was observed a few times. The genes are TRBV24-1 and TRBJ2-2, with a possible D match to TRBD1 (5 bases). Germline loops: CDR1 KGHDR, CDR2 SFDVKD. This CDR3 has 17 residues. The V gene lost 2 bases and the J gene lost 1 base, with 13 bases spanning the gap. The CDR3: CATSDWGVAGNTGELFF. CDR3 DNA: TGTGCCACCAGTGATTGGGGCGTGGCAGGGAACACCGGGGAGCTGTTTTTT.

This clonotype was observed many times. CDR3 nucleotides: TGCGCCAGCAGCTATGGTAATGAAAAACTGTTTTTT. As protein: CASSYGNEKLFF. The chain combines TRBV5-1 with TRBJ1-4; the D is unclear. The germline CDR1 and CDR2 sequences are SGHRS and YFSETQ. The CDR3 has 12 amino acids. Trimming took off 3 bases at V and 4 bases at J, with 4 bases between the two ends.

To note about this clonotype: The conserved phenylalanine or tryptophan is not found at the CDR3 terminus, so this likely reflects a read error. The DNA is omitted, as the CDR3 cannot be located on it reliably, and the CDR3 follows TCRdb's listing. The chain is built from TRBV7-9 and TRBJ1-2. The CDR3 is 13 amino acids in total, end residues counted. Germline CDR1 SEHNR, CDR2 FQNEAQ (reference sequence). This CDR3 is CASSSADSPLHFV.

The V gene is TRBV11-2, the J gene TRBJ2-6; the D is unclear. The CDR3 spans 17 residues. V was pared by 2 bases and J by 0 bases, with 11 bases between. Looked up from germline, CDR1 is SGHAT and CDR2 is FQNNGV. CDR3 residues: CASSLRSIFSGANVLTF. Written as DNA, the CDR3 is TGTGCCAGCAGCTTACGGTCCATCTTCTCTGGGGCCAACGTCCTGACTTTC.

This clonotype came up once. V is TRBV6-1 and J is TRBJ2-7; 7 bases are shared with TRBD1. The CDR3 sequence is 16 residues long. In germline, CDR1 is MNHNS, CDR2 SASEGT. The ends lost 3 bases at V and 1 base at J; junction bases unmatched: 9. DNA for the CDR3: TGTGCCAGCAGTGACCTGGCCGGGACAGCTTCCTACGAGCAGTACTTC. This sequence encodes CASSDLAGTASYEQYF.